Presented here are 6 T cell receptor beta chains from one specimen sequenced in a study of T-cell memory formation after mild COVID-19. Via MiXCR, TCRdb re-called the 5' RACE reads, giving one row per CDR3 protein. The sample lists some 290,000 distinct CDR3 sequences, about 16% occurring once. Source material: PBMCs or a T cell subset sorted from them (not recorded which). All receptors derive from a young man who had mild COVID-19 (a few samples of this study predate the infection). Cell type and time point are not known.

The chain carries TRBV20-1 and TRBJ2-5; D gene ambiguous. V was trimmed by 4 bases and J by 2 bases, leaving 5 bases between them. Germline V CDR1 and CDR2: DFQATT, SNEGSKA (reference sequence). The CDR3 sequence is 11 residues long. The CDR3 DNA is TGCAGTGCTACCGGACAAGAGACCCAGTACTTC. Translating gives CSATGQETQYF.

Many counts were recorded for this clonotype. The chain recombines TRBV20-1 with TRBJ2-5; 7 bases match TRBD2. CDR1 and CDR2 (germline): DFQATT, SNEGSKA (reference sequence). Trimming took 3 bases from V and 0 from J; bases not matched to a gene: 1. This CDR3 contains 13 residues. CDR3 residues: CSASGLDQETQYF. The CDR3 DNA sequence: TGCAGTGCTAGCGGACTAGACCAAGAGACCCAGTACTTC.

The chain combines TRBV5-1 with TRBJ2-1; TRBD2 might be the D (7 bases). The CDR3 consists of 11 residues. The germline V gene encodes CDR1 SGHRS and CDR2 YFSETQ. V was shortened by 6 bases and J by 9 bases, with 10 bases between the two germline ends. CDR3 sequence (DNA): TGCGCCAGCAACGGGGGGCTTGAGCAGTTCTTC. It specifies CASNGGLEQFF.

This clonotype occurred once. Compared with germline, one end of the junction differs, possibly owing to a read error. V gene TRBV6-5 combines with J gene TRBJ1-2; 8 bases are a match to TRBD1. The germline gives CDR1 MNHEY, CDR2 SVGAGI. CDR3 length: 12 residues. CDR3 in DNA: TGTGCCAGCAGATCGACAGGGGAAGGCTCCACCTTC. Translated, it gives CASRSTGEGSTF.

The chain uses TRBV29-1 and TRBJ1-1, with D possibly being TRBD1 (5 bases). The germline gives CDR1 SQVTM, CDR2 ANQGSEA. The CDR3 sequence is 13 residues long. Written as DNA, the CDR3 is TGCAGTGAGGTCAGGGTGGTTTGGACTGAAGCTTTCTTT. Its protein is CSEVRVVWTEAFF.

This clonotype appeared many times. The genes are TRBV9 and TRBJ2-3; D not resolved. The V gene's germline CDR1 is SGDLS and CDR2 YYNGEE. The CDR3 sequence is 12 residues long. The ends were cut back, 0 bases at V and 5 bases at J, with 4 bases in the middle. CDR3: CASSVDRDTQYF. The CDR3 region has the DNA TGTGCCAGCAGCGTAGATAGAGATACGCAGTATTTT.